The TCR beta chain described here comes from a study of shared clonotypes between healthy human individuals. Among the unsorted PBMC samples, replicate PCRs used about 280 ng DNA, 25,000 to 30,000 T cell genomes. TCRdb's table, derived via immunoSEQ multiplex PCR, lists solely in-frame clones and lacks some. The sample holds approximately 500,000 clones, around 85% seen once. Study conclusions and caveats: Having only a few donors restricted how much genetic and exposure-history diversity was captured.

The CDR3 is 20 residues long. CDR1 is SNHLY, CDR2 FYNNEI, per germline. Caucasian adults residing in Nashville, Tennessee made up all the donors. Roughly 81 million PBMCs per unsorted sample were used for genomic DNA. As concerns this clone: The target antigen is unknown. This likely traces to a read error, being one base from a far larger clone.

Sequenced input: PBMCs. The sequence derives from a woman aged 35 to 49 in good health. Some clones in this sample may be carry-over from other donors' samples. The chain is built from TRBV2 and TRBJ1-3; tentative D call: TRBD2 (6 bases). The J call could be wrong; TRBJ2-2 is a better fit for the DNA end. CDR3 sequence: CASSAVGLPDGEDWTGELFF. The CDR3 DNA reads as TGTGCCAGTAGCGCTGTTGGTCTACCGGACGGGGAGGATTGGACCGGGGAGCTGTTTTTT.